These T cell receptor beta chains were read from a single sample in a study of T cell clonotyping in hematopoietic cell transplantation. Profiling relied on immunoSEQ multiplex PCR, and the TCRdb table lists in-frame clones only, not all of them. The sample includes about 29,000 clones, approximately 90% of them seen just once. Source: PBMCs, taken 100 days after allogeneic stem cell transplant. The source is a female patient between 50 and 60 years old who had an allogeneic stem cell transplant from a related donor, so the T cells may come from the graft donor. Some clones in this sample may be carry-over from other donors' samples. The CDR3 runs from the conserved cysteine through the conserved F or W.

>TRBV19|TRBJ1-1
CASSILDRDTEAFF
>TRBV6-5|TRBJ1-6
CASSYRQPGSPLHF
>TRBV5-1|TRBJ1-1
CASSLGAWDTEAFF
>TRBV10-3|TRBJ2-5
CAITQEMEETQYF
>TRBV7-9|TRBJ2-7
CASSSDGRTLRSENF
>TRBV20-1|TRBJ1-1
CSAGLGAEAFF
>TRBV5-1|TRBJ1-2
CASSPFGVNYGYTF
>TRBV11-2|TRBJ2-7
CASSIGTGDYEQYF
>TRBV19|TRBJ2-1
CASSIDRGEQFF
>TRBV7-9|TRBJ1-5
CASSSLNGNQPQHF
>TRBV11-1|TRBJ2-3
CASSLGQGDSTDTQYF
>TRBV2|TRBJ2-7
CASSSYNYEQYF
>TRBV9|TRBJ1-5
CASSVGTSNQPQHF
>TRBV20-1|TRBJ1-1
CSARDLPEAFF
>TRBV30|TRBJ2-7
CAWSVGGEQYF
>TRBV5-1|TRBJ1-2
CASSADSYGYTF
>TRBV11-2|TRBJ1-6
CASRIGTVNSPLHF
>TRBV2|TRBJ1-5
CASTLRGYQPQHF
>TRBV6-6|TRBJ2-5
CASSSSGGETQYF
>TRBV19|TRBJ1-5
CASRESNQPQHF
>TRBV7-9|TRBJ2-1
CASSFLLAILSYNEQFF
>TRBV15|TRBJ1-1
CATSRGTDNTEAFF
>TRBV7-8|TRBJ1-2
CASSLAEWSAGYGYTF
>TRBV7-8|TRBJ2-3
CASSLVRNSDTQYF
>TRBV4-1|TRBJ1-3
CASSQDGGPSGNTIYF
>TRBV25-1|TRBJ1-2
CASSKQGSWGYTF
>TRBV19|TRBJ1-1
CASSIAFQWGEHTEAFF
>TRBV6-5|TRBJ1-1
CASSYSNRGRTEAFF
>TRBV6-1|TRBJ1-1
CASSEAHRANTEAFF
>TRBV5-1|TRBJ2-1
CASSQARNKYNEQFF
>TRBV5-1|TRBJ2-7
CASCPFRDGSYEQYF
>TRBV5-1|TRBJ1-2
CASSLGTADYRGYTF
>TRBV7-3|TRBJ2-1
CASSLTTGAGEFF
>TRBV5-4|TRBJ1-2
CASSLGQGVSLKGYTF
>TRBV2|TRBJ1-1
CASRQTGAGVNTEAFF
>TRBV7-2|TRBJ1-1
CASSLNSGMNTEAFF
>TRBV4-1|TRBJ2-3
CASSQETGWRTDTQYF
>TRBV2|TRBJ1-2
CASLQGWSGYTF
>TRBV5-1|TRBJ2-1
CASRVASPLNEQFF
>TRBV6-1|TRBJ2-5
CASIKGQPGETQYF
>TRBV20-1|TRBJ1-2
CSARTVYGYTF